The 9 T cell receptor beta chains presented below share a single source sample, sequenced in a study of human T cells and chemical hapten exposure. From the RACE reads, TCRdb called clonotypes with MiXCR, one entry per CDR3 protein. The data show around 57,000 distinct CDR3 sequences, approximately 10% seen once. Indicated time point: pre-sensitization, week 0. Treatment noted: therapeutic diphenylcyclopropenone sensitization with weekly scalp DPC. The specimen comprised whole blood, sampled in connection with sensitization to the hapten diphenylcyclopropenone (DPC). All receptors come from a woman aged 40 to 50 with alopecia areata. Some clones in this sample may be carry-over from other donors' samples.

This clonotype was recorded a few times. The genes are TRBV19 and TRBJ2-7; TRBD2 matches at 10 bases. Germline trimming cut 1 base from V and 0 bases from J; bases unmatched to any gene: 6. This CDR3 has 17 amino acids. Germline CDR1 LNHDA, CDR2 SQIVND (reference sequence). The CDR3 bases are TGTGCCAGTAGTATAGGGGCTAGCGGGGGCCTCTCCTACGAGCAGTACTTC. Protein product: CASSIGASGGLSYEQYF.

The chain has TRBV12-3 or TRBV12-4 and TRBJ2-7, with D perhaps TRBD2 (5 bases). CDR3 length: 15 residues. Trimming removed 5 bases from V and 2 bases from J, with 16 bases in between. The CDR3 loop is CASSEGFPKTYEQYF. The DNA for the CDR3 is TGTGCCAGCAGTGAGGGCTTTCCTAAGACCTACGAGCAGTACTTC.

This clonotype appeared many times. The chain links TRBV20-1 to TRBJ1-2; D is possibly TRBD1 (5 bases). Germline CDR1 reads DFQATT; CDR2 reads SNEGSKA (reference sequence). This CDR3 is 15 amino acids long. The V end was cut by 0 bases, the J end by 12 bases, with 23 bases between. CDR3 residues: CSARDPASGGSGNTF. The CDR3 DNA reads as TGCAGTGCTAGAGATCCCGCCTCCGGGGGGTCAGGAAACACCTTC.

CDR3 residues: CASSDRSGTDTQYF. The CDR3 bases are TGTGCCAGCAGCGACAGGTCTGGCACAGATACGCAGTATTTT. The V gene is TRBV7-9, the J gene TRBJ2-3; weak D call: TRBD1 (6 bases). CDR3 length: 14 residues. Germline CDR1 is SEHNR and CDR2 is FQNEAQ (reference sequence). The V end lost 5 bases, the J end lost 1 base, and 10 bases lay between the germline ends.

The V and J genes are TRBV28 and TRBJ2-7; 14 bases agree with TRBD2. The CDR3 has 14 amino acids. V lost 2 bases, J lost 10 bases, and 4 bases stayed unmatched. CDR1 is MDHEN and CDR2 is SYDVKM in the germline V gene. The CDR3 sequence: CASSLRGTSGGQYF. DNA for the CDR3: TGTGCCAGCAGTTTAAGGGGGACTAGCGGGGGACAGTACTTC.

This clonotype is judged medium-sized (0.01 to 0.1%). The chain carries TRBV19 and TRBJ2-7; 8 bases align to TRBD2. After removal of 3 bases from V and 0 bases from J, the junction contained 1 base not matched to a gene. The CDR3 has 14 residues. Germline lookup yields CDR1 LNHDA and CDR2 SQIVND (reference sequence). The CDR3 spells CASSMGLGSYEQYF. The DNA of the CDR3 is TGTGCCAGTAGTATGGGACTAGGCTCCTACGAGCAGTACTTC.

CDR3 amino acids: CASSAQVSNEKLFF. The DNA for the CDR3 is TGTGCCAGCAGCGCACAGGTATCTAATGAAAAACTGTTTTTT. This chain connects TRBV9 to TRBJ1-4; possibly TRBD1 for D (5 bases). Germline V gene lookup returns CDR1 SGDLS and CDR2 YYNGEE. There are 14 residues in the CDR3. Trimming took 3 bases from V and 3 from J, leaving 9 bases between them.

This chain connects TRBV9 to TRBJ2-3; TRBD2 aligns across 11 bases. Germline lookup yields CDR1 SGDLS and CDR2 YYNGEE. V lost 3 bases and J lost 4; bases outside the gene matches: 4. The CDR3 loop spans 15 amino acids. CDR3 protein: CASSALAGGPDTQYF. The CDR3 DNA follows: TGTGCCAGCAGCGCCTTAGCGGGAGGGCCAGATACGCAGTATTTT.

In this sample, this clonotype turned up a few times. The CDR3 is CASSLDKSGYTF. DNA for the CDR3: TGTGCCAGCAGCTTAGACAAGTCGGGCTACACCTTC. The J gene is TRBJ1-2, the V gene TRBV7-2; D gene uncertain. Trimming shortened V by 1 base and J by 8 bases, and 8 bases separated the two germline ends. Looked up from germline, CDR1 is SGHTA and CDR2 is FQGNSA. The CDR3 has 12 amino acids.